The rows below give T cell receptor beta chains drawn from one sample of a study of identical twins. TCRdb analysed the 5' RACE reads with MiXCR anew, one entry per CDR3 protein. The data contain 200,000 to 250,000 distinct CDR3 sequences, approximately 8.3% of them singletons. These data were likewise used in another study, on yellow fever vaccine responses in identical twins.

The sequenced sample consisted of memory (CD45RO+) T cells sorted from blood. These TCRs come from a woman aged 18-29 years in good health. CDR3s include the opening cysteine and the closing phenylalanine or tryptophan. The D gene is left open where the match is weak.

j_call v_call d_call cdr3_aa
TRBJ1-2 TRBV6-2/TRBV6-3 NA CASTQVEGYGYTF
TRBJ1-1 TRBV6-1 NA CASSQRGGRVNTEAFF
TRBJ2-4 TRBV3-1 TRBD2 CASSQGTSGIGAKNIQYF
TRBJ2-7 TRBV20-1 NA CSARDWLSVSYEQYF
TRBJ2-7 TRBV11-1 NA CASSSPPRRPLSSYEQYF
TRBJ2-7 TRBV5-5 TRBD1 CASSQTGDRVNEQYF
TRBJ1-6 TRBV6-1 TRBD1 CASRGGQKALPLHF
TRBJ1-6 TRBV24-1 TRBD1 CATSDRGDRTDSPLHF
TRBJ2-5 TRBV9 TRBD2 CASSVGPGALGLGGETQYF
TRBJ2-1 TRBV5-1 NA CASSLPRASVNYEQFF
TRBJ1-1 TRBV2 NA CASSVLKGGNTEAFF
TRBJ1-5 TRBV20-1 NA CSALGGEGRYNQPQHF
TRBJ2-7 TRBV7-9 NA CASSYGVEQYF
TRBJ1-1 TRBV20-1 NA CSAIGNTEAFF
TRBJ2-1 TRBV18 NA CASSGGLNNEQFF
TRBJ2-7 TRBV6-6 NA CASSYSSGEEYF
TRBJ2-2 TRBV3-1 TRBD2 CASSLTGGRVTGELFF
TRBJ1-2 TRBV10-2 NA CASSENSPLGYTF
TRBJ2-7 TRBV11-2 TRBD2 CASSLALAHSYEQYF
TRBJ1-1 TRBV6-1 NA CASSESSTHLGKNTEAFF
TRBJ2-4 TRBV20-1 NA CSAGGPLAKNIQYF
TRBJ1-2 TRBV12-3/TRBV12-4 NA CASAGDNYGYTF
TRBJ2-3 TRBV3-1 NA CASSQDTGVTDTQYF
TRBJ1-2 TRBV11-2 NA CASSPAAGSGYTF
TRBJ1-2 TRBV19 NA CASSIKEGGYTF
TRBJ1-1 TRBV30 NA CAWSDTKDTEAFF